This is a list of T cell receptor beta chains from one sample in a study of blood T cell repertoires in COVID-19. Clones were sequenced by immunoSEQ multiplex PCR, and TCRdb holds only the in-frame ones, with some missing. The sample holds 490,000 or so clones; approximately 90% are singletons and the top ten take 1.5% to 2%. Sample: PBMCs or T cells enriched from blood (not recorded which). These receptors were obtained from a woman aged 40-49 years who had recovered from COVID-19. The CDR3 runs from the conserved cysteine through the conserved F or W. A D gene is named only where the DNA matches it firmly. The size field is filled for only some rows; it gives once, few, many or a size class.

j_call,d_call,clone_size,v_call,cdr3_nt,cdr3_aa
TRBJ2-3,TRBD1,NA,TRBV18,TGTGCCAGCTCACCACCGAATGCGGGACAGGGATGGGGCACAGATACGCAGTATTTT,CASSPPNAGQGWGTDTQYF
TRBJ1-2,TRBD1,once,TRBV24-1,TGTGCCACCAGTGATTCCGGACAGGGGGCGCGTGGCTACACCTTC,CATSDSGQGARGYTF
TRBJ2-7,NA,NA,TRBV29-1,TGCAGCGTTGACGGTCAGGGCGGCGACGAGCAGTACTTC,CSVDGQGGDEQYF
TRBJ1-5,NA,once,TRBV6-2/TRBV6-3,TGTGCCAGCAGTTACGGGGGCGGTCGGGATCAGCCCCAGCATTTT,CASSYGGGRDQPQHF
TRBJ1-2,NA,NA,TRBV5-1,TGCGCCAGCAGCGAAACTACAGGGTTTAATGGCTACACCTTC,CASSETTGFNGYTF
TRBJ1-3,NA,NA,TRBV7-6,TGTGCCAGCAGCTTCCTCGGGGGGTCCCCCTCTGGAAACACCATATATTTT,CASSFLGGSPSGNTIYF
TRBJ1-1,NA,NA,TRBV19,TGTGCCAGTAGTATCTCAGGGCTCCAGTTTAACACTGAAGCTTTCTTT,CASSISGLQFNTEAFF
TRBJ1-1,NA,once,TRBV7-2,TGTGCCAGCAGCTTATCGCTGCTGGGCGGGGTGAACACTGAAGCTTTCTTT,CASSLSLLGGVNTEAFF
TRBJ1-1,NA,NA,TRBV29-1,TGCAGCGTTGGTGGGCTGCACCGGCGGGACACTGAAGCTTTCTTT,CSVGGLHRRDTEAFF
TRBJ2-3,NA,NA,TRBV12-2,TGTGCAAGTCGCTTAGTAAGTATGGCCAGGGCAGAAGATACGCAGTATTTT,CASRLVSMARAEDTQYF
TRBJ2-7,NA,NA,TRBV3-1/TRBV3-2,TGTGCCAGCAGCCAAGGAGGTGGAAACGAGCAGTACTTC,CASSQGGGNEQYF
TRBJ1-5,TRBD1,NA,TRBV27,TGTGCCAGCAGTTTGACAGGGAACGATCAGCCCCAGCATTTT,CASSLTGNDQPQHF
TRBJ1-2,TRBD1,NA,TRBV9,TGTGCCAGCAGCCCCCGGACAGGGTTTAACTATGGCTACACCTTC,CASSPRTGFNYGYTF
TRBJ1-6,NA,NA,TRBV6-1,TGTGCCAGCAGTGAAGCGGAGATATATAATTCACCCCTCCACTTT,CASSEAEIYNSPLHF
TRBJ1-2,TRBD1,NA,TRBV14,TGTGCCAGCAGCCAAGATAAAGGTTACGGACAGGGGGTTCGTGGTGGCTACACCTTC,CASSQDKGYGQGVRGGYTF
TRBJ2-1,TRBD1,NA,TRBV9,TGTGCCAGCAGCGTATATTCACAGGGGGATGATGAGCAGTTCTTC,CASSVYSQGDDEQFF
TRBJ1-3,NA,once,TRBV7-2,TGTGCCAGCAGCTCAGGACAGAGCTTTGGAAACACCATATATTTT,CASSSGQSFGNTIYF